Below, 19 T cell receptor beta chains from the same sample are listed, as sequenced in a study of cytomegalovirus exposure and HLA in healthy donors. The study ran its PCR with 60 Vbeta and 13 Jbeta primers. TCRdb keeps only in-frame clones here, not all; method: immunoSEQ multiplex PCR. Its clone listing holds fewer than 85,000 clones. Sequencing was done on a sample of PBMCs. The receptors originated from a man aged 25 to 40 in good health and CMV-seronegative.

On this clone: Distinct nucleotide sequences in the sample also encode this CDR3. The chain combines TRBV2 with TRBJ2-3; a possible D gene is TRBD2 (6 bases). Germline V CDR1 and CDR2: SNHLY, FYNNEI. CDR3 length: 12 residues. V shed 5 bases and J shed 5 bases, with 8 bases lying between them. CDR3 coding DNA: TGTGCCAGCAGTTATAGCGGAGATACGCAGTATTTT. Its protein product is CASSYSGDTQYF. The full variable domain, completed using reference TRBV2 and TRBJ2-3, is EPEVTQTPSHQVTQMGQEVILRCVPISNHLYFYWYRQILGQKVEFLVSFYNNEISEKSEIFDDQFSVERPDGSNFTLKIRSTKLEDSAMYFCASSYSGDTQYFGPGTRLTVL.

The chain combines TRBV28 with TRBJ2-5; D gene ambiguous. The V and J ends lost 5 bases and 1 base respectively, with 8 bases between them. Germline V gives CDR1 MDHEN, CDR2 SYDVKM. The CDR3 spans 13 residues. CDR3 DNA sequence: TGTGCCAGCAGTATAATCGGCCAAGAGACCCAGTACTTC. This codes for CASSIIGQETQYF.

The genes are TRBV18 and TRBJ2-5; TRBD2 agrees at 10 bases. The CDR3 runs 14 residues. Trimming cost V 7 bases and J 4 bases; bases outside gene matches: 6. Germline values: CDR1 KGHSH, CDR2 LQKENI. The CDR3 protein is CASWASGSSETQYF. CDR3 nucleotide sequence: TGTGCCAGCTGGGCTAGCGGGAGTTCAGAGACCCAGTACTTC. Full variable domain (outside the CDR3, taken from reference TRBV18 and TRBJ2-5): NAGVMQNPRHLVRRRGQEARLRCSPMKGHSHVYWYRQLPEEGLKFMVYLQKENIIDESGMPKERFSAEFPKEGPSILRIQQVVRGDSAAYFCASWASGSSETQYFGPGTRLLVL.

CDR3 residues: CAWSGRQGVGETQYF. The CDR3 DNA sequence: TGTGCCTGGAGCGGACGGCAGGGGGTAGGGGAGACCCAGTACTTC. The chain is built from TRBV30 and TRBJ2-5; TRBD1 matches 7 bases. The CDR3 sequence is 15 residues long. Germline V CDR1 and CDR2: GTSNPN, SVGIG (reference sequence). Losses at the gene ends were 3 bases for V and 5 bases for J; bases not matched to a gene: 12.

The CDR3 sequence is CASSLRTGETYEQYF. Here the CDR3 DNA reads TGTGCCAGCAGCTTGAGGACAGGGGAAACCTACGAGCAGTACTTC. The chain couples TRBV5-4 to TRBJ2-7, with TRBD1 matching over 9 bases. V lost 1 base and J lost 2; bases outside the gene matches: 4. Germline V gene lookup returns CDR1 SGHNT and CDR2 YYREEE (reference sequence). The CDR3 has 15 residues.

The V call is TRBV6-5, the J call TRBJ2-5; 7 bases fit TRBD2. V was pared by 2 bases and J by 5 bases, with 8 bases of the junction left unmatched. Looked up from germline, CDR1 is MNHEY and CDR2 is SVGAGI. This CDR3 is 15 amino acids long. The CDR3, as DNA: TGTGCCAGCAGTTACGAAATGGCGGGAGCGGAGACCCAGTACTTC. This encodes CASSYEMAGAETQYF.

The V call is TRBV9, the J call TRBJ1-6; D gene uncertain. Trimming cost V 0 bases and J 8 bases, with 9 bases left between them. The CDR3 contains 14 residues. Germline V gives CDR1 SGDLS, CDR2 YYNGEE. The CDR3 DNA reads TGTGCCAGCAGCGTAGATCCGGGTTATTCACCCCTCCACTTT. Its protein is CASSVDPGYSPLHF.

V usage is TRBV4-2 and J usage is TRBJ2-1; 13 positions match TRBD2. The junction had 6 bases not matched to a gene; V was cut back by 4 bases and J by 0 bases. CDR3 length: 18 amino acids. Looked up from germline, CDR1 is LGHNA and CDR2 is YNFKEQ. The CDR3 spells CASSPGLAGVDSYNEQFF. The CDR3 nucleotides read TGTGCCAGCAGCCCAGGACTAGCGGGAGTTGACTCCTACAATGAGCAGTTCTTC.

The gene calls are TRBV9 and TRBJ2-1; no clear D gene. CDR3 size: 14 residues. V shed 0 bases and J shed 5 bases, with 9 bases lying between them. Germline assignment: CDR1 SGDLS and CDR2 YYNGEE. The CDR3 sequence is CASSVEMGNNEQFF. For the CDR3, the DNA is TGTGCCAGCAGCGTAGAGATGGGCAACAATGAGCAGTTCTTC. The variable domain in full, completed from reference TRBV9 and TRBJ2-1, reads DSGVTQTPKHLITATGQRVTLRCSPRSGDLSVYWYQQSLDQGLQFLIQYYNGEERAKGNILERFSAQQFPDLHSELNLSSLELGDSALYFCASSVEMGNNEQFFGPGTRLTVL.

The chain joins TRBV11-2 to TRBJ2-6; possible D gene TRBD1, 6 bases. This CDR3 is built from 18 residues. Trimming took off 6 bases at V and 0 bases at J, with 18 bases between the two ends. Looked up from germline, CDR1 is SGHAT and CDR2 is FQNNGV. CDR3 bases: TGTGCCAGCAGGGTACCGATGGACAGACTCTCTGGGGCCAACGTCCTGACTTTC. It encodes CASRVPMDRLSGANVLTF. Supplemented by reference TRBV11-2 and TRBJ2-6, the full variable domain reads EAGVAQSPRYKIIEKRQSVAFWCNPISGHATLYWYQQILGQGPKLLIQFQNNGVVDDSQLPKDRFSAERLKGVDSTLKIQPAKLEDSAVYLCASRVPMDRLSGANVLTFGAGSRLTVL.

The CDR3, as DNA: TGTGCCAGCAGCCAAGGAGGAAACTATGGCTACACCTTC. This gives the protein CASSQGGNYGYTF. This chain uses TRBV11-3 with TRBJ1-2; no firm D call. The germline CDR1 and CDR2 sequences are SGHNT and YENEEA. Trimming removed 5 bases from V and 2 bases from J, with 9 bases in between. This CDR3 is built from 13 residues. Variable domain in full (rest from reference TRBV11-3 and TRBJ1-2): EAGVVQSPRYKIIEKKQPVAFWCNPISGHNTLYWYLQNLGQGPELLIRYENEEAVDDSQLPKDRFSAERLKGVDSTLKIQPAELGDSAVYLCASSQGGNYGYTFGSGTRLTVV.

This chain links TRBV27 with TRBJ2-2, with 11 bases lining up with TRBD2. J was trimmed by 10 bases and V by 4 bases; bases with no gene match: 8. The CDR3 runs to 15 residues. CDR1 is MNHEY and CDR2 is SMNVEV in the germline V gene (reference sequence). Here the CDR3 reads CASSSVTSGVEELFF. The CDR3 bases are TGTGCCAGCAGTTCCGTGACTAGCGGGGTCGAGGAGCTGTTTTTT.

This chain links TRBV5-1 with TRBJ2-7; TRBD2 matches 14 bases. CDR1 and CDR2 from the germline V gene are SGHRS and YFSETQ. The CDR3 has 14 residues. V gave up 7 bases and J gave up 6 bases; unmatched junction bases: 6. CDR3 coding DNA: TGCGCCAGCCGACTAGCGGGGGGGGCCAGCGAGCAGTACTTC. It codes for CASRLAGGASEQYF. Looking up the rest from reference TRBV5-1 and TRBJ2-7 gives the full variable domain: KAGVTQTPRYLIKTRGQQVTLSCSPISGHRSVSWYQQTPGQGLQFLFEYFSETQRNKGNFPGRFSGRQFSNSRSEMNVSTLELGDSALYLCASRLAGGASEQYFGPGTRLTVT.

The chain recombines TRBV5-1 with TRBJ1-2; TRBD1 agrees at 7 bases. CDR1 and CDR2 from the germline V gene are SGHRS and YFSETQ. The CDR3 spans 13 residues. After removal of 2 bases from V and 3 bases from J, the junction contained 1 base not matched to a gene. This chain's CDR3 is CASSFTGDYGYTF. The CDR3 nucleotides are TGCGCCAGCAGCTTTACAGGGGACTATGGCTACACCTTC.

V usage is TRBV2 and J usage is TRBJ1-5, with D tentatively TRBD1 (5 bases). This CDR3 is 14 amino acids long. V lost 2 bases to trimming and J lost 0 bases, with 5 bases between them. Germline-derived CDR1 and CDR2 are SNHLY and FYNNEI. CDR3 loop: CASSEQGSNQPQHF. The DNA for the CDR3 is TGTGCCAGCAGTGAACAGGGTAGCAATCAGCCCCAGCATTTT.

The genes are TRBV25-1 and TRBJ2-7; D possibly corresponds to TRBD2 (6 bases). Trimming removed 2 bases from V and 4 bases from J, with 12 bases in between. The CDR3 sequence is 14 residues long. CDR1 is MGHDK, CDR2 SYGVNS, per germline. The CDR3 nucleotides read TGTGCCAGCAGTGAAGTCGGGGGATTGTACGAGCAGTACTTC. This gives the protein CASSEVGGLYEQYF.

The V call is TRBV6-5, the J call TRBJ1-2; the match to TRBD1 covers 10 bases. Germline assignment: CDR1 MNHEY and CDR2 SVGAGI. V lost 2 bases and J lost 2; bases outside the gene matches: 2. The CDR3 is 15 residues long. CDR3 DNA sequence: TGTGCCAGCAGTTACAGGGGACAGGGGAACTATGGCTACACCTTC. This translates into CASSYRGQGNYGYTF.

This chain joins TRBV6-6 and TRBJ2-7; 11 nucleotides line up with TRBD1. Looked up from germline, CDR1 is MNHNY and CDR2 is SVGAGI (reference sequence). With V trimmed by 5 bases and J by 2 bases, 5 bases remained unmatched. The CDR3 contains 15 residues. This CDR3 reads CASSQPGQGAYEQYF. The CDR3, as DNA: TGTGCCAGCAGTCAACCGGGACAGGGGGCCTACGAGCAGTACTTC.

V gene TRBV5-1 combines with J gene TRBJ2-7; 7 nucleotides line up with TRBD1. The CDR3 extends over 14 amino acids. V was clipped by 0 bases and J by 5 bases; unmatched bases: 5. CDR1 is SGHRS, CDR2 YFSETQ, per germline. The CDR3 loop reads CASSLDHRGNEQYF. CDR3 DNA sequence: TGCGCCAGCAGCTTGGACCACAGGGGAAACGAGCAGTACTTC.